Below are 8 T cell receptor beta chains sequenced from a single sample in a study of PD-1 blockade in classical Hodgkin lymphoma. Generated by immunoSEQ multiplex PCR, the TCRdb table keeps only in-frame clones and is missing some. The sample holds roughly 2,800 clones; around 75% are singletons and the top ten take around 30%. The time point is: cycle 4 day 1 (C4D1), after about 6 weeks of nivolumab. Each patient relapsed following autologous stem cell transplantation, and prior brentuximab vedotin exposure differed. Magnetic depletion of non-target cells from thawed PBMCs yielded purified CD8+ T cells. The input for sequencing was CD8+ T cells from blood, taken before the fourth cycle of nivolumab. Source of these receptors: a human donor with classical Hodgkin lymphoma.

V gene TRBV12-5 combines with J gene TRBJ1-5, with 10 bases matching TRBD1. The CDR3 loop spans 16 amino acids. Germline V gene lookup returns CDR1 LGHNT and CDR2 FRNRAP. V gave up 5 bases and J gave up 7 bases; unmatched junction bases: 11. CDR3 region: CASGPHQTGGTQPQHF. CDR3 in DNA: TGTGCTAGTGGTCCGCACCAGACAGGGGGCACCCAGCCCCAGCATTTT.

Written as DNA, the CDR3 is TGTGCCAGCAGTTTAGGGCAGGGGGCTAATGAGCAGTTCTTC. This encodes CASSLGQGANEQFF. V usage is TRBV27 and J usage is TRBJ2-1; 8 nucleotides align to TRBD1. This CDR3 spans 14 amino acids. Trimming cost V 2 bases and J 7 bases; bases outside gene matches: 4. Germline loops: CDR1 MNHEY, CDR2 SMNVEV (reference sequence).

The V and J genes are TRBV6-1 and TRBJ2-1, with TRBD1 identical over 9 bases. Germline CDR1 is MNHNS and CDR2 is SASEGT. The CDR3 runs 15 residues. With V trimmed by 1 base and J by 4 bases, 2 bases remained unmatched. The CDR3: CASSEGTGAYNEQFF. As DNA, the CDR3 is TGTGCCAGCAGTGAAGGGACAGGGGCTTACAATGAGCAGTTCTTC.

The chain employs TRBV7-8 and TRBJ1-4, with D maybe TRBD1 (5 bases). CDR1 is SGHVS and CDR2 is FQNEAQ in the germline V gene. V lost 2 bases, J lost 7 bases, and 11 bases lay in between. This CDR3 comprises 14 residues. The CDR3: CASSLSYGGEKLFF. DNA of the CDR3: TGTGCCAGCAGCTTATCCTACGGGGGTGAAAAACTGTTTTTT.

This chain connects TRBV6-6 to TRBJ1-2; the D gene is possibly TRBD1 (6 bases). The CDR3 contains 14 residues. CDR1 is MNHNY, CDR2 SVGAGI, per germline (reference sequence). Between the trimmed V and J ends, which lost 7 bases and 1 base, there was a span of 13 bases. The CDR3 DNA sequence: TGTGCCAGCATCCGGACAGATGGTAACTATGGCTACACCTTC. Translation: CASIRTDGNYGYTF.

In nucleotides, the CDR3 is TGTGCCAGCAGGGGGACTAGCGGAACGATAGGGGCCTACAATGAGCAGTTCTTC. Protein: CASRGTSGTIGAYNEQFF. The J gene is TRBJ2-1, the V gene TRBV4-2, with 11 bases fitting TRBD2. Germline CDR1 is LGHNA and CDR2 is YNFKEQ. The trim removed 6 bases at V and 2 bases at J, leaving 12 bases unmatched. The CDR3 loop spans 18 amino acids.

Only a few counts were recorded for this clone. CDR3 region: CAWGHNYEQYF. DNA for the CDR3: TGTGCCTGGGGACATAATTACGAGCAGTACTTC. The V call is TRBV30, the J call TRBJ2-7, with D possibly being TRBD1 (5 bases). The length of the CDR3 is 11 residues. The V end was cut by 5 bases, the J end by 4 bases, with 9 bases between. Looked up from germline, CDR1 is GTSNPN and CDR2 is SVGIG (reference sequence).

The rearrangement links TRBV6-5 to TRBJ2-1, with 8 bases aligning to TRBD2. CDR1 and CDR2 (germline): MNHEY, SVGAGI. This CDR3 contains 15 residues. J lost 8 bases, V lost 2 bases, and 8 bases had no gene match. CDR3 DNA sequence: TGTGCCAGCAGTTACGCGGCGGGAGGAGCCCATGAGCAGTTCTTC. Translated, it gives CASSYAAGGAHEQFF.